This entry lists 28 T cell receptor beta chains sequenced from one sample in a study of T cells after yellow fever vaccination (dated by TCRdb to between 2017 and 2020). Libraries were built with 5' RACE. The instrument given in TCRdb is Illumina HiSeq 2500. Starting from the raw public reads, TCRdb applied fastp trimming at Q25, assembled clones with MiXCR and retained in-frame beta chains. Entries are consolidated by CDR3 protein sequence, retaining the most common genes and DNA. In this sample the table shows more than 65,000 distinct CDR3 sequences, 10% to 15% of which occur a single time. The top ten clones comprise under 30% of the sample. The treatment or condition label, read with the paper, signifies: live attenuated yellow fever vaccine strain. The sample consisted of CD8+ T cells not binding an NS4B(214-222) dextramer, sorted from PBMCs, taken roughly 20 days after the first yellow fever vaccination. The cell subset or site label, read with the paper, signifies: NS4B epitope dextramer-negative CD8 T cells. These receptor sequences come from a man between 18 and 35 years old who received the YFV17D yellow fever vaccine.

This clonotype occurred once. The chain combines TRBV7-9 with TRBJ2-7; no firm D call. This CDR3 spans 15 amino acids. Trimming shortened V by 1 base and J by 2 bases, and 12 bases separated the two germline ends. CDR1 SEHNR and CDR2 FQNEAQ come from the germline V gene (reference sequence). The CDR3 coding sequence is TGTGCCAGCAGCTTAGAAATGGCGGAACCCTACGAGCAGTACTTC. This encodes CASSLEMAEPYEQYF. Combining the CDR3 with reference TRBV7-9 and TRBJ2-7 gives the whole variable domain DTGVSQNPRHKITKRGQNVTFRCDPISEHNRLYWYRQTLGQGPEFLTYFQNEAQLEKSRLLSDRFSAERPKGSFSTLEIQRTEQGDSAMYLCASSLEMAEPYEQYFGPGTRLTVT.

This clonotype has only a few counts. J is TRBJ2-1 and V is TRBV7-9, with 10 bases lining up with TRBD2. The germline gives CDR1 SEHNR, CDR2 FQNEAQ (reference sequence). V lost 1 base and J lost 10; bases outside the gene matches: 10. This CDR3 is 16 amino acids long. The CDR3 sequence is CASSLEGTSAVLEQFF. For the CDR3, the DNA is TGTGCCAGCAGCTTAGAGGGGACTAGCGCGGTCTTGGAGCAGTTCTTC. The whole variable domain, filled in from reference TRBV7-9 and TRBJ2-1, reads DTGVSQNPRHKITKRGQNVTFRCDPISEHNRLYWYRQTLGQGPEFLTYFQNEAQLEKSRLLSDRFSAERPKGSFSTLEIQRTEQGDSAMYLCASSLEGTSAVLEQFFGPGTRLTVL.

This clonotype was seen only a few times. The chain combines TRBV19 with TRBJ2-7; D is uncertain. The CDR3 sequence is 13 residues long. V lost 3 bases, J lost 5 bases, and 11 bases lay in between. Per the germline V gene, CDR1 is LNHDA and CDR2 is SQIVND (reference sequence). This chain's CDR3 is CASSIGLSNEQYF. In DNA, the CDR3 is TGTGCCAGTAGTATTGGGCTGTCAAACGAGCAGTACTTC.

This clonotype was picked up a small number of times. CDR3 region: CSAPPMNTEAFF. The CDR3 DNA reads TGCAGTGCTCCGCCTATGAACACTGAAGCTTTCTTT. The genes are TRBV20-1 and TRBJ1-1; no clear D. Trimming removed 5 bases from V and 0 bases from J, with 7 bases in between. CDR3 length: 12 residues. Looked up from germline, CDR1 is DFQATT and CDR2 is SNEGSKA (reference sequence).

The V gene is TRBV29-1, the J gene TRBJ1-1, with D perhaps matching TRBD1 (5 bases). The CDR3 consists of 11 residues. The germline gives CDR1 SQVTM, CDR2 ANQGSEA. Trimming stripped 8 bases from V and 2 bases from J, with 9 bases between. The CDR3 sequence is CSTDSNTEAFF. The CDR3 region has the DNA TGCAGCACAGACAGTAACACTGAAGCTTTCTTT.

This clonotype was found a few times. The CDR3 region has the DNA TGTGCCAGCAGCAAACTAGCGGGCGGAGGGAATGAGCAGTTCTTC. Protein sequence: CASSKLAGGGNEQFF. The chain combines TRBV7-9 with TRBJ2-1; 9 bases line up with TRBD2. The germline V gene has CDR1 SEHNR and CDR2 FQNEAQ (reference sequence). The junction had 9 bases not matched to a gene; V was cut back by 5 bases and J by 7 bases. CDR3 length: 15 residues. Looking up the rest from reference TRBV7-9 and TRBJ2-1 gives the full variable domain: DTGVSQNPRHKITKRGQNVTFRCDPISEHNRLYWYRQTLGQGPEFLTYFQNEAQLEKSRLLSDRFSAERPKGSFSTLEIQRTEQGDSAMYLCASSKLAGGGNEQFFGPGTRLTVL.

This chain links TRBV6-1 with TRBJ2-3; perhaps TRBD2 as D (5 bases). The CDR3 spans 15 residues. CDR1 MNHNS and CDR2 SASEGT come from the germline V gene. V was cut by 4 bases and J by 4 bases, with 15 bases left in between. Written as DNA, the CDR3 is TGTGCCAGCAGTGGGGCGGCGGGCGTATCAGATACGCAGTATTTT. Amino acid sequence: CASSGAAGVSDTQYF.

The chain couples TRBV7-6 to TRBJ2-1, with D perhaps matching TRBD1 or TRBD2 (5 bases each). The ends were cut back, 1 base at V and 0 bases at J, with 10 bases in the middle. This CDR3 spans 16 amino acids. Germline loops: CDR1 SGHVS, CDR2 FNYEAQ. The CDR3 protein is CASSLGGSVSYNEQFF. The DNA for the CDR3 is TGTGCCAGCAGCTTAGGGGGGTCAGTCTCCTACAATGAGCAGTTCTTC.

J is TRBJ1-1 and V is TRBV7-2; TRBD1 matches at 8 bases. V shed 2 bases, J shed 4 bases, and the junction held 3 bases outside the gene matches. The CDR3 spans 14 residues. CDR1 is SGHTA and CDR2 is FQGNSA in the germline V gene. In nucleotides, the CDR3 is TGTGCCAGCAGCTTACTCGGACAGGGCACTGAAGCTTTCTTT. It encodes CASSLLGQGTEAFF.

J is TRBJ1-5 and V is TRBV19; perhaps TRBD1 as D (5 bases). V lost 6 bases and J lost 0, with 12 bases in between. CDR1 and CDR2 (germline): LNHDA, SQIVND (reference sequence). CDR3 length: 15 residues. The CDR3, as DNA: TGTGCCAGTAGGAGAGACAGCTATAGCAATCAGCCCCAGCATTTT. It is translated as CASRRDSYSNQPQHF.

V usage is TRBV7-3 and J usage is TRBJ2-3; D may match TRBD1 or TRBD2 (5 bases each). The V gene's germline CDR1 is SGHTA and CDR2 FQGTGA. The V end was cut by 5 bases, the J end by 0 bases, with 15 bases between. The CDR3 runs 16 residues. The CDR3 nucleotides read TGTGCCAGCAGCCAATGGGACGGCGCTAGCACAGATACGCAGTATTTT. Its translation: CASSQWDGASTDTQYF.

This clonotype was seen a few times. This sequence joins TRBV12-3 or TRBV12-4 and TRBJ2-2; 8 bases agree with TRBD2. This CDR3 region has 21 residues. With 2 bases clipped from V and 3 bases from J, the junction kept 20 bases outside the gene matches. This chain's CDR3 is CASSLLGREAGETTYTGELFF. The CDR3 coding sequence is TGTGCCAGCAGTTTACTGGGGCGGGAAGCGGGGGAAACGACCTACACCGGGGAGCTGTTTTTT.

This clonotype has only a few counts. The CDR3 sequence is CASSSQTSGAGDTQYF. The CDR3 coding sequence is TGTGCCAGCAGCTCCCAGACTAGCGGGGCGGGAGATACGCAGTATTTT. V usage is TRBV7-2 and J usage is TRBJ2-3; 11 positions agree with TRBD2. Trimming at V came to 4 bases and at J to 5 bases, leaving 8 bases not matched to a gene. The CDR3 extends over 16 amino acids. CDR1 and CDR2 from the germline V gene are SGHTA and FQGNSA.

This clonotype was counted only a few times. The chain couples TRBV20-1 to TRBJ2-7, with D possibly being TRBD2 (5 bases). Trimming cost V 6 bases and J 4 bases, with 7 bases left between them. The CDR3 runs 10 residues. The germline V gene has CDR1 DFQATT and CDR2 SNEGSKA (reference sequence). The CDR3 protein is CSAGEYEQYF. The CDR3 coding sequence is TGCAGTGCCGGGGAGTACGAGCAGTACTTC.

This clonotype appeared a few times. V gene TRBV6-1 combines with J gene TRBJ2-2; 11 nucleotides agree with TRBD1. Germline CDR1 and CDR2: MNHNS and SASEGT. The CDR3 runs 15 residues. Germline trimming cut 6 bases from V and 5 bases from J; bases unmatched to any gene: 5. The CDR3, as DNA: TGTGCCAGCAGCCCCGGACAGGGGGCGACCGGGGAGCTGTTTTTT. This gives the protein CASSPGQGATGELFF.

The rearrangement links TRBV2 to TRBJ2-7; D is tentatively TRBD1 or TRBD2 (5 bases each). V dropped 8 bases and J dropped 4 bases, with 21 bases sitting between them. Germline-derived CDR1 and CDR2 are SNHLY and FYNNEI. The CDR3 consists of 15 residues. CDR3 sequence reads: CASQKGPVGIYEQYV. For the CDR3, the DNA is TGTGCCAGCCAAAAGGGACCCGTCGGAATTTACGAGCAGTACGTC.

The CDR3 nucleotides are TGTGCCAGCAGCTCAGGGGTCCTAGCGGGGGGGATAGCCCCCACAGATACGCAGTATTTT. This gives the protein CASSSGVLAGGIAPTDTQYF. The V gene is TRBV11-1, the J gene TRBJ2-3, with 12 bases lining up with TRBD2. V lost 4 bases to trimming and J lost 2 bases; unmatched junction nucleotides: 16. The CDR3 runs to 20 residues. Germline values: CDR1 SGHAT, CDR2 FQDESV (reference sequence).

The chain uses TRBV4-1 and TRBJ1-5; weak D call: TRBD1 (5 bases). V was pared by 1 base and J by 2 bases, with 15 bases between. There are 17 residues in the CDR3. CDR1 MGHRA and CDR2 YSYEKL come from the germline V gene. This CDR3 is CASSQGPRGKGNQPQHF. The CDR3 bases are TGCGCCAGCAGCCAAGGGCCTCGGGGGAAGGGCAATCAGCCCCAGCATTTT.

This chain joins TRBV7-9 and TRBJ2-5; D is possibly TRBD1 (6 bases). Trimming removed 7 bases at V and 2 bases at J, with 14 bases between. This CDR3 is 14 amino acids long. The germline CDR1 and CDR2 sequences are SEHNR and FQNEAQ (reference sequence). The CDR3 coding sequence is TGTGCCAGCACCTCCGTGGACAGTCAAGAGACCCAGTACTTC. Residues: CASTSVDSQETQYF.

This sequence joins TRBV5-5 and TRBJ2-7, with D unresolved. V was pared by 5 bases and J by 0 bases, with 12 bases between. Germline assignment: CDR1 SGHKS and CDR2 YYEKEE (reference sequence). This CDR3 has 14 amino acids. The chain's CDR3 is CASRRPPASYEQYF. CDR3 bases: TGTGCCAGCAGACGGCCCCCGGCCTCCTACGAGCAGTACTTC.

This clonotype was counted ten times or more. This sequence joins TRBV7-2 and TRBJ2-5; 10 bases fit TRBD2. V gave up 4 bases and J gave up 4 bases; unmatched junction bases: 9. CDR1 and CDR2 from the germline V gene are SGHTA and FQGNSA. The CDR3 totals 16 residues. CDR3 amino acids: CASSWLAGGGGETQYF. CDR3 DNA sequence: TGTGCCAGCAGCTGGTTAGCGGGGGGAGGGGGAGAGACCCAGTACTTC.

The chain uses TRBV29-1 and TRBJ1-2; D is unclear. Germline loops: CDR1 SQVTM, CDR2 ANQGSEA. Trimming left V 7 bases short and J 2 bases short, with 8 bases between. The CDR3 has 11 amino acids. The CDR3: CSGDGNYGYTF. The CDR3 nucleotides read TGCAGCGGTGACGGCAACTATGGCTACACCTTC.

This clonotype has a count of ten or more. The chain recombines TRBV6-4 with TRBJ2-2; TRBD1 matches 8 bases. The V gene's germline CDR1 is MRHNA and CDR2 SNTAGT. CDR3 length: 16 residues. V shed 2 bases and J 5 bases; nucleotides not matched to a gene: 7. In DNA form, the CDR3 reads TGTGCCAGCAGTGACGGAGGACAGGGTCAAACCGGGGAGCTGTTTTTT. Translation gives CASSDGGQGQTGELFF.

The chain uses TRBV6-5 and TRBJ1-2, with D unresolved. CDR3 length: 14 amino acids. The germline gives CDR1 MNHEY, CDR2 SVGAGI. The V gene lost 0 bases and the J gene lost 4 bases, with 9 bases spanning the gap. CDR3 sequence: CASSYSQESYGYTF. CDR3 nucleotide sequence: TGTGCCAGCAGTTACTCTCAGGAAAGCTATGGCTACACCTTC.

The CDR3 sequence: CASSSLAGGPKNIQYF. CDR3 nucleotide sequence: TGTGCCAGCAGTTCCCTAGCGGGGGGTCCCAAAAACATTCAGTACTTC. The chain couples TRBV28 to TRBJ2-4; 11 bases map to TRBD2. The J segment lost 2 bases and the V segment lost 4 bases, leaving 4 bases of the junction unmatched. This CDR3 contains 16 residues. Germline V gives CDR1 MDHEN, CDR2 SYDVKM. Based on the CDR3 plus reference TRBV28 and TRBJ2-4, the full variable domain is DVKVTQSSRYLVKRTGEKVFLECVQDMDHENMFWYRQDPGLGLRLIYFSYDVKMKEKGDIPEGYSVSREKKERFSLILESASTNQTSMYLCASSSLAGGPKNIQYFGAGTRLSVL.

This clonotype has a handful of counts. The CDR3, as DNA: TGTGCCAGCTCATCGGGAGGGGGCTTAGGGCCTACCTACGAGCAGTACTTC. Its translation: CASSSGGGLGPTYEQYF. The chain employs TRBV18 and TRBJ2-7; a possible D gene is TRBD2 (8 bases). Trimming took 5 bases from V and 2 from J, leaving 22 bases between them. This CDR3 spans 17 amino acids. Germline loops: CDR1 KGHSH, CDR2 LQKENI. Looking up the rest from reference TRBV18 and TRBJ2-7 gives the full variable domain: NAGVMQNPRHLVRRRGQEARLRCSPMKGHSHVYWYRQLPEEGLKFMVYLQKENIIDESGMPKERFSAEFPKEGPSILRIQQVVRGDSAAYFCASSSGGGLGPTYEQYFGPGTRLTVT.

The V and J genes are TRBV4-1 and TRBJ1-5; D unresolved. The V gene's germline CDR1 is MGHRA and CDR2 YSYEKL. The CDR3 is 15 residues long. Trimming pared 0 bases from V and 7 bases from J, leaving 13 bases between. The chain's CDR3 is CASSQDNLAGQPQHF. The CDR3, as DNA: TGCGCCAGCAGCCAAGATAATCTGGCCGGGCAGCCCCAGCATTTT.

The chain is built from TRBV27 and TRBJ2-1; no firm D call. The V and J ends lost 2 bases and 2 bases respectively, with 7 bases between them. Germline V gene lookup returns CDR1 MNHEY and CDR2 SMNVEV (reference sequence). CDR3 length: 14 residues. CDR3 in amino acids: CASSLDGAYNEQFF. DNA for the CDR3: TGTGCCAGCAGTTTAGATGGGGCCTACAATGAGCAGTTCTTC.